The 10 T cell receptor beta chains given below trace back to one sample, sequenced in a study of cytomegalovirus exposure and HLA in healthy donors. PCR amplification relied on 60 Vbeta primers (plus 13 Jbeta primers). Measured with immunoSEQ multiplex PCR; TCRdb has only the in-frame clones, and not every one. The sample consists of roughly 130,000 clones, 60% to 85% of them appearing once. Input material: PBMCs. The receptors here all came from a male donor in good health and CMV-seropositive.

Only one count was recorded for this clone. J is TRBJ2-1 and V is TRBV2; no firm D call. Germline V CDR1 and CDR2: SNHLY, FYNNEI. CDR3 size: 13 residues. Deletions cut 9 bases from V and 0 bases from J, with 9 bases between. This CDR3 reads CASTTSSYNEQFF. The CDR3 DNA follows: TGTGCCAGTACCACGAGCTCCTACAATGAGCAGTTCTTC. Together with reference TRBV2 and TRBJ2-1, the CDR3 gives the full variable domain: EPEVTQTPSHQVTQMGQEVILRCVPISNHLYFYWYRQILGQKVEFLVSFYNNEISEKSEIFDDQFSVERPDGSNFTLKIRSTKLEDSAMYFCASTTSSYNEQFFGPGTRLTVL.

This clone was counted only a few times. The chain has TRBV7-2 and TRBJ2-2; D perhaps matches TRBD1 (6 bases). The V gene lost 1 base and the J gene lost 1 base, with 10 bases spanning the gap. Germline CDR1 is SGHTA and CDR2 is FQGNSA. The CDR3 consists of 16 residues. Here the CDR3 DNA reads TGTGCCAGCAGCTTAGTTCCACAGGGGAACACCGGGGAGCTGTTTTTT. As protein: CASSLVPQGNTGELFF.

The chain links TRBV11-2 to TRBJ2-7, with 12 bases identical to TRBD2. Germline CDR1 and CDR2: SGHAT and FQNNGV. This CDR3 is 18 amino acids long. With 1 base clipped from V and 5 bases from J, the junction kept 12 bases outside the gene matches. The CDR3 region has the DNA TGTGCCAGCAGCTTAGGCCCTCCTAGCGGGAGGGCCCCCAACGAGCAGTACTTC. It yields the protein CASSLGPPSGRAPNEQYF.

This clone has only a few counts. The CDR3: CASSSGGLSTGELFF. The CDR3 DNA is TGTGCCAGCAGCTCCGGGGGGCTCAGCACCGGGGAGCTGTTTTTT. The rearrangement links TRBV11-3 to TRBJ2-2; maybe TRBD2 (7 bases). The germline V gene has CDR1 SGHNT and CDR2 YENEEA. The CDR3 consists of 15 residues. Trimming stripped 4 bases from V and 4 bases from J, with 13 bases between.

The V call is TRBV7-3, the J call TRBJ2-3, with D tentatively TRBD2 (6 bases). CDR1 is SGHTA and CDR2 is FQGTGA in the germline V gene. This CDR3 is 14 amino acids long. V was shortened by 5 bases and J by 4 bases, with 13 bases between the two germline ends. CDR3 in amino acids: CASSPIGEADTQYF. The CDR3 region has the DNA TGTGCCAGCAGCCCTATTGGGGAGGCAGATACGCAGTATTTT.

This chain links TRBV27 with TRBJ2-3; weak D call: TRBD1 (5 bases). V was cut by 5 bases and J by 4 bases, with 10 bases left in between. Germline loops: CDR1 MNHEY, CDR2 SMNVEV (reference sequence). CDR3 size: 13 residues. DNA of the CDR3: TGTGCCAGCAGTCTAACACAGGCAGATACGCAGTATTTT. Translation: CASSLTQADTQYF.

In this sample, this clone turned up a few times. This chain connects TRBV4-3 to TRBJ1-1; 8 positions match TRBD1. The germline gives CDR1 LGHNA, CDR2 YSLEER. The CDR3 has 16 amino acids. The ends lost 4 bases at V and 1 base at J; junction bases unmatched: 8. CDR3 DNA: TGCGCCAGCAGCCTTGGCTACGGGACAGGGAACACTGAAGCTTTCTTT. It is translated as CASSLGYGTGNTEAFF.

The V and J genes are TRBV10-3 and TRBJ2-7; 13 bases line up with TRBD2. The germline V gene has CDR1 ENHRY and CDR2 SYGVKD. V lost 3 bases and J lost 2; bases outside the gene matches: 7. The CDR3 covers 17 residues. CDR3 loop: CAISDTRTSGSPYEQYF. As DNA, the CDR3 is TGTGCCATCAGTGACACCCGGACTAGCGGGAGCCCCTACGAGCAGTACTTC.

The chain combines TRBV29-1 with TRBJ2-5, with D perhaps matching TRBD2 (6 bases). CDR3 length equals 14 residues. Trimming shortened V by 6 bases and J by 5 bases, and 19 bases separated the two germline ends. Germline V gene data show CDR1 as SQVTM and CDR2 as ANQGSEA. The CDR3 is CSVRGGAGAETQYF. In DNA, the CDR3 is TGCAGCGTGCGGGGCGGGGCCGGTGCTGAGACCCAGTACTTC.

V is TRBV9 and J is TRBJ2-4, with 8 bases matching TRBD1. The junction had 4 bases not matched to a gene; V was cut back by 4 bases and J by 7 bases. Germline V gives CDR1 SGDLS, CDR2 YYNGEE. This CDR3 contains 13 residues. CDR3 loop: CASSTRTGNIQYF. CDR3 nucleotide sequence: TGTGCCAGCAGCACAAGGACAGGGAACATTCAGTACTTC.